This is a list of T cell receptor beta chains from one sample in a study of human T cells and chemical hapten exposure. TCRdb redid the calling of the RACE reads with MiXCR, one entry per CDR3 protein. The sample yields approximately 320,000 distinct CDR3 sequences, over 5% seen once. Sequenced material: whole blood, taken in connection with sensitization to the hapten diphenylcyclopropenone (DPC). These receptors came from a woman aged 18-35 years with alopecia areata. Some clones in this sample may be carry-over from other donors' samples. CDR3s include the opening cysteine and the closing phenylalanine or tryptophan. Fields, in order: clone size, D gene, V gene, J gene, CDR3 DNA, CDR3 protein. D genes are given only for firm matches. Part of the rows lack a size; the others show once, few, many or a class for expanded clones.

>-|-|TRBV2|TRBJ1-4
TGTGCCAGCAGTGCCGCGGGAGAAAAACTGTTTTTT
CASSAAGEKLFF
>many|-|TRBV12-3/TRBV12-4|TRBJ2-7
TGTGCCAGCACCTTAAATGACCCGCCCTGGGGGGAGCAGTACTTC
CASTLNDPPWGEQYF
>few|TRBD2|TRBV11-2|TRBJ2-1
TGTGCCAGCAGCCTGGGACTAGCGAACAATGAGCAGTTCTTC
CASSLGLANNEQFF
>many|TRBD1|TRBV6-5|TRBJ1-2
TGTGCCAGCAGAAAAATACAGGGGTTATATGGCTACACCTTC
CASRKIQGLYGYTF
>many|-|TRBV6-5|TRBJ1-2
TGTGCCAGCAGCCCCGGAACTTCAGCTAACTATGGCTACACCTTC
CASSPGTSANYGYTF
>many|-|TRBV4-3|TRBJ2-6
TGCGCCAGCAGCCAAGACCTGCCTATCTCCTCTGGGGCCAACGTCCTGACTTTC
CASSQDLPISSGANVLTF
>many|TRBD1|TRBV4-1|TRBJ2-2
TGCGCCAGCAGCCCCGGACAGGGGGCCCACACCGGGGAGCTGTTTTTT
CASSPGQGAHTGELFF
>few|TRBD2|TRBV3-1|TRBJ2-2
TGTGCCAGCAGTCCGTCTAGCGGGGTCACCGGGGAGCTGTTTTTT
CASSPSSGVTGELFF
>-|-|TRBV5-1|TRBJ1-1
TGCGCCAGCAGCTTGTCCCCCAAGAACACTGAAGCTTTCTTT
CASSLSPKNTEAFF
>few|-|TRBV6-5|TRBJ1-1
TGTGCCAGCAGTCAACAGGGTAGGACTGAAGCTTTCTTT
CASSQQGRTEAFF
>many|-|TRBV7-9|TRBJ2-7
TGTGCCAGCAGCCCCTCGGCCTCCTACGAGCAGTACTTC
CASSPSASYEQYF
>many|-|TRBV20-1|TRBJ2-3
TGCAGTGCTAGTCCTCCGGGGGGCCCCGGCACAGATACGCAGTATTTT
CSASPPGGPGTDTQYF
>few|TRBD1|TRBV29-1|TRBJ2-7
TGCAGCGTTGAATTAGAAACGGGACAGCCTCTCTACGAGCAGTACTTC
CSVELETGQPLYEQYF
>-|-|TRBV3-1|TRBJ1-6
TGTGCCAGCAGACCTACGCGATATACTTCACCCCTCCACTTT
CASRPTRYTSPLHF
>few|-|TRBV11-1|TRBJ2-4
TGTGCCAGCAGCCCCGGGCCAAAACTAGTGGGCCTTAACCTAGCCAAAAACATTCAGTACTTC
CASSPGPKLVGLNLAKNIQYF
>-|TRBD1|TRBV20-1|TRBJ1-5
TGCAGTGCCCCTGGACAGGAAGGTCAGCCCCAGCATTTT
CSAPGQEGQPQHF
>-|-|TRBV4-1|TRBJ1-2
TGCGCCAGCAGCCAAGTTCAATTGGACTATGGCTACACCTTC
CASSQVQLDYGYTF
>-|TRBD2|TRBV7-6|TRBJ2-5
TGTGCCAGCAGCTTAGGGGGGACTAATCAAGAGACCCAGTACTTC
CASSLGGTNQETQYF
>many|-|TRBV29-1|TRBJ2-3
TGCAGCGTTGAAGTGAGGGGAGTTCCTAGCACAGATACGCAGTATTTT
CSVEVRGVPSTDTQYF
>many|-|TRBV7-9|TRBJ2-7
TGTGCCAGCAGCTTAGCAGGGACCACCTACGAGCAGTACTTC
CASSLAGTTYEQYF
>many|-|TRBV5-1|TRBJ2-7
TGCGCCAGCAGCCCGGATCGGGAGAACTACGAGCAGTACTTC
CASSPDRENYEQYF
>few|TRBD1|TRBV11-2|TRBJ1-2
TGTGCCAGCAGCCCCATAAGACAGGGAGGATCTCAAGGCTACACCTTC
CASSPIRQGGSQGYTF
>many|TRBD1|TRBV20-1|TRBJ2-1
TGCAGTGCTAGAGATTGGGGGACAGGGATCAGGGATGAGCAGTTCTTC
CSARDWGTGIRDEQFF
>many|-|TRBV9|TRBJ2-3
TGTGCCAGCAGCGCAACAGGGACGACTAGCACAGATACGCAGTATTTT
CASSATGTTSTDTQYF
>many|-|TRBV4-3|TRBJ1-4
TGCGCCAGCAGCCAAGATTCCGGGACGCTGGGCCATGAAAAACTGTTTTTT
CASSQDSGTLGHEKLFF
>many|TRBD2|TRBV5-4|TRBJ2-1
TGTGCCAGCAGCTTAGGGTCGCCCGGGACTAGCGGGGGCAATGAGCAGTTCTTC
CASSLGSPGTSGGNEQFF
>-|TRBD2|TRBV7-9|TRBJ2-7
TGTGCCAGCAGCCGGGGAATGGGACTACCTACCTACGAGCAGTACTTC
CASSRGMGLPTYEQYF
>many|-|TRBV25-1|TRBJ2-2
TGTGCCAGCAGTGATAAGGGGGACACCGGGGAGCTGTTTTTT
CASSDKGDTGELFF
>once|TRBD2|TRBV6-2/TRBV6-3|TRBJ2-5
TGTGCCAGCAGTTACTCAGCGGGGGGGCTCCAAGAGACCCAGTACTTC
CASSYSAGGLQETQYF
>-|-|TRBV28|TRBJ1-4
TGTGCCAGCAGTGTACCCAGGGCAATTGGAGAAAAACTGTTTTTT
CASSVPRAIGEKLFF
>-|TRBD1|TRBV7-3|TRBJ1-2
TGTGCCAGCAGCGCCTACTCGGGACAGGCCGACCTCACCTTC
CASSAYSGQADLTF
>few|TRBD2|TRBV20-1|TRBJ2-3
TGCAGTGCTAGAAGTGGGGGGGAATACACAGATACGCAGTATTTT
CSARSGGEYTDTQYF
>-|-|TRBV7-9|TRBJ1-1
TGTGCCAGCAGCCCCAGGGAGGACACTGAAGCTTTCTTT
CASSPREDTEAFF
>many|-|TRBV28|TRBJ2-5
TGTGCCAGCAGTTCACAGGGTCTCCAAGAGACCCAGTACTTC
CASSSQGLQETQYF
>many|-|TRBV6-1|TRBJ2-7
TGTGCCAGCAGAGAACCCGGACAGATATACGAGCAGTACTTC
CASREPGQIYEQYF
>many|-|TRBV18|TRBJ2-4
TGTGCCAGCTCTGCTAAAAGAGCGAACTCACTAGCCAAAAACATTCAGTACTTC
CASSAKRANSLAKNIQYF
>-|TRBD2|TRBV6-1|TRBJ2-1
TGTGCCAGCAGTGGGGAGGGTCGGGACTCCTACAATGAGCAGTTCTTC
CASSGEGRDSYNEQFF
>-|-|TRBV20-1|TRBJ2-7
TGCAGTGCTAGAGTCCCGGGGCAGTTGGTCGGCGAGCAGTACTTC
CSARVPGQLVGEQYF
>-|TRBD1|TRBV6-5|TRBJ1-3
TGTGCCAGCAGAAAAGATGGGACAGGGAATCTGAACACCATATATTTT
CASRKDGTGNLNTIYF
>-|TRBD1|TRBV6-5|TRBJ1-1
TGTGCCAGCAGTCATACAGGGGCCACTGAAGCTTTCTTT
CASSHTGATEAFF
>few|-|TRBV11-2|TRBJ1-1
TGTGCCAGCAGCCCAAACATCAGGGCTGACGATTTCTTT
CASSPNIRADDFF